This T cell receptor beta chain is drawn from a study of T cells in Graves' hyperthyroidism and ophthalmopathy. Overall study: Any treatment followed the collection of peripheral blood at initial diagnosis.

Study-wide results and limits: Stable hyperthyroidism was told apart from ophthalmopathy by a model built on 13 V-J features.

Subjects aged 18 to 65 presented with newly diagnosed hyperthyroidism of less than 2 months' duration. Researchers barred patients who had uncontrolled infection, other autoimmune disease, pregnancy or lactation. CDR1 is MNHNS and CDR2 is SASEGT in the germline V gene. CDR3 length equals 14 residues. V gave up 3 bases and J gave up 2 bases, with 7 bases separating them. TCR beta CDR3 regions were amplified from RNA. The primer set for the first-round RT-PCR of the TCR CDR3 was HTBI. TCRdb fed the multiplex PCR reads into MiXCR, producing one record per CDR3 protein. Among 600,000 or so distinct CDR3 sequences listed, around 15% were seen once. This clonotype was counted between two and nine times. Its target is not known.

Sequenced material: blood. The source of this sequence is a woman in her 30s with Graves' hyperthyroidism. The J gene is TRBJ1-4, the V gene TRBV6-1, with D unresolved. Here the CDR3 reads CASSDRFTNEKLFF. As DNA, the CDR3 is TGTGCCAGCAGTGACAGGTTTACTAATGAAAAACTGTTTTTT.